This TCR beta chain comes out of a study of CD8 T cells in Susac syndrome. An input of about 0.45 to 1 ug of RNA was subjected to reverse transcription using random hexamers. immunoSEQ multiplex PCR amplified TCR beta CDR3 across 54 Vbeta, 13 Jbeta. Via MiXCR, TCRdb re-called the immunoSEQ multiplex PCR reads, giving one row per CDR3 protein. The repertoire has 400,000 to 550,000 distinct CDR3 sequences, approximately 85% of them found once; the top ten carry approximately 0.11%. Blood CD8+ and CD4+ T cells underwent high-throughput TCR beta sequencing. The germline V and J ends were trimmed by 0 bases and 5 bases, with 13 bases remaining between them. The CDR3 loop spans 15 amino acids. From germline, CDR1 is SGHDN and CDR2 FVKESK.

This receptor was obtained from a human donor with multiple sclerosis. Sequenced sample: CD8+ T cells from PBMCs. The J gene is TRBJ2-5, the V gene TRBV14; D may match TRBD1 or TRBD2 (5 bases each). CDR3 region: CASSQEGVPGETQYF. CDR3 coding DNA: TGTGCCAGCAGCCAAGAGGGGGTTCCAGGGGAGACCCAGTACTTC.